This TCR beta chain was profiled in a study of cytomegalovirus exposure and HLA in healthy donors. The study's findings and limits: Cytomegalovirus association was listed for around 170 TCR beta chains. Later analysis found that TCR beta chains associated with HLA were more clonally expanded than other, equally common chains. Presence/absence comparisons presumed near-even sequencing depth among donors.

Germline V gene sequence: CDR1 MGHRA, CDR2 YSYEKL. V was trimmed by 0 bases and J by 13 bases, leaving 15 bases between them. CDR3 length: 13 amino acids. In the case of this clone: The antigen is not known.

Primers: 60 Vbeta forward and 13 Jbeta reverse. TCRdb keeps only in-frame clones here, not all; method: immunoSEQ multiplex PCR. The sample holds 150,000 to 200,000 clones, 84% seen once. This chain joins TRBV4-1 and TRBJ1-1; weak D call: TRBD1 (6 bases). The sequenced material came from PBMCs. This sequence originates from a boy between 10 and 17 years old in good health and CMV-seronegative. The CDR3 DNA reads TGCGCCAGCAGCCAAGACGGGGACACCCCAGTTTTCTTT. Protein product: CASSQDGDTPVFF.